The clone carrying this TCR beta chain has only a few counts. The CDR3 runs 13 residues. V gave up 5 bases and J gave up 2 bases, with 10 bases separating them. This sample stems from a study of identical twins. A single record per CDR3 protein comes from TCRdb applying MiXCR to the 5' RACE reads. The sample comprises some 600,000 distinct CDR3 sequences, under 8.5% of which are singletons, and 1.6% rests with the top ten. This same sample was also taken into another study, of yellow fever vaccine responses in identical twins.

The clonotype originates from a young woman in good health. J is TRBJ2-7 and V is TRBV12-3 or TRBV12-4, with D uncertain. The sequenced material came from PBMCs. DNA for the CDR3: TGTGCCAGCAGTAGCAGAAATACCTACGAGCAGTACTTC. Its protein product is CASSSRNTYEQYF.